Included here is one T cell receptor (beta chain) sequence, with context. The data belong to a study of blood T cell repertoires in COVID-19. Per the original data handling: Amplification of reference gene primers provided the estimated nucleated cell counts. Data came from immunoSEQ multiplex PCR; TCRdb stores just in-frame clones and leaves some out. That table is the source of V, J and clone size, and D and trimming were worked out from the DNA. The sample lists about 120,000 clones, over 65% occurring once. This CDR3 comprises 15 residues. Germline assignment: CDR1 LGHNA and CDR2 YSLEER. The V and J ends lost 1 base and 4 bases, in that order; junction bases with no gene match: 6.

Sequencing was carried out using peripheral blood. The sequence was collected from a man aged 65 to 85 with acute or convalescent COVID-19. The V and J genes are TRBV4-3 and TRBJ1-2; 7 nucleotides match TRBD1. The CDR3 region has the DNA TGCGCCAGCAGCCAAGGACAGGGTCCGGGCTATGGCTACACCTTC. This encodes CASSQGQGPGYGYTF.